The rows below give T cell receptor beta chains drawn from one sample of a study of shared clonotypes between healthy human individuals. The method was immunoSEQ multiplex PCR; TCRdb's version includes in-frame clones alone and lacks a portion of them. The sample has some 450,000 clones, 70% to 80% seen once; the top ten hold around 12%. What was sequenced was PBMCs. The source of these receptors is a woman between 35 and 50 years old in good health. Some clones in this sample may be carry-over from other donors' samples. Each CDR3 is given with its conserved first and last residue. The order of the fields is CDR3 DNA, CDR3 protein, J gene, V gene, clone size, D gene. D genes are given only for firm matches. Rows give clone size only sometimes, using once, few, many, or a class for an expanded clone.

TGTGCCAGCAGTGAATACTCCTTGGACAGGGGCGGTGAAAAACTGTTTTTT CASSEYSLDRGGEKLFF TRBJ1-4 TRBV25-1 - TRBD1
TGTGCCAGCAGCTTATCTAGCGGGAGGACCCAGGAGACCCAGTACTTC CASSLSSGRTQETQYF TRBJ2-5 TRBV7-2 - TRBD2
TGTGCCATCAGTGAGTCGGGACAGGGCCGCGATCAGCCCCAGCATTTT CAISESGQGRDQPQHF TRBJ1-5 TRBV10-3 - TRBD1
TGCGCCAGCAGAGGAGCGGGAGGGCCCGGAGATACGCAGTATTTT CASRGAGGPGDTQYF TRBJ2-3 TRBV5-1 many TRBD2
TGTGCCAGTAGTATGAGGGCTGGGGTCTGGCCAGAGACCCAGTACTTC CASSMRAGVWPETQYF TRBJ2-5 TRBV19 - -
TGTGCCAGCAGCCCCCCCGAGGGGTCTGTCACAGATACGCAGTATTTT CASSPPEGSVTDTQYF TRBJ2-3 TRBV13 - -
TGTGCCAGCTCACCACAAGGACAGGGGAGGAATCAGCCCCAGCATTTT CASSPQGQGRNQPQHF TRBJ1-5 TRBV18 - TRBD1
TGCGCCAGCAGCCCGCGGGACAGAAACTATGGCTACACCTTC CASSPRDRNYGYTF TRBJ1-2 TRBV4-3 - TRBD1
TGTGCCAGCTCACCACGGAGGCAGGGGAGCTCCTACGAGCAGTACTTC CASSPRRQGSSYEQYF TRBJ2-7 TRBV18 - -
TGTGCCAGCAGTTACCCAAGGATGAGAAACATTCAGTACTTC CASSYPRMRNIQYF TRBJ2-4 TRBV6-5 - -
TGCGCCAGCAGCTTTAAGGGTTTGGTCCACGAGCAGTACTTC CASSFKGLVHEQYF TRBJ2-7 TRBV5-1 once -
TGTGCCATCACCGCAGGGCTGAGCACAGATACGCAGTATTTT CAITAGLSTDTQYF TRBJ2-3 TRBV10-3 - -
TGCGCCAGCAGGGCAGTAGAGAACACTGAAGCTTTCTTT CASRAVENTEAFF TRBJ1-1 TRBV5-1 - -
TGTGCCAGCAGCCACCGGGACTATGAGCAGTTCTTC CASSHRDYEQFF TRBJ2-1 TRBV11-2 - -
TGCGCCAGCAGCGTTGGGCGGGAGGTCTTAGATGAGCAGTTCTTC CASSVGREVLDEQFF TRBJ2-1 TRBV4-3 - TRBD2
TGTGCCAGCAGTGAAGCACTGACAGTCGTGCTTGGCTATGGCTACACCTTC CASSEALTVVLGYGYTF TRBJ1-2 TRBV6-1 - -
TGTGCCAGCAGCTCATTTCCCTACGAGCAGTACTTC CASSSFPYEQYF TRBJ2-7 TRBV7-9 - -
TGTGCCTGGAGTGTTACAGGCTACGAGCAGTACTTC CAWSVTGYEQYF TRBJ2-7 TRBV30 - -
TGTGCCTGGTCCCCGGGGCCGGAGACCCAGTACTTC CAWSPGPETQYF TRBJ2-5 TRBV30 - -
TGTGCCAGCAGTGTTGGCCGAGGAGGGCAGCCCCAGCATTTT CASSVGRGGQPQHF TRBJ1-5 TRBV28 - -